This T cell receptor (beta chain) comes out of a study of blood T cell repertoires in COVID-19. About the study: COVID-19 samples, acute and convalescent, were from the United States, Italy and Spain. PBMCs, B-cell-depleted T cells, or T cells provided the cDNA or gDNA that made up the material.

This clone showed up many times. Original analysis: Reference gene primer amplification gave estimated nucleated cell counts. TCRdb keeps only in-frame clones here, not all; method: immunoSEQ multiplex PCR. V and J calls and clone size come straight from that table; D and trimming were deduced from the DNA. The sample holds about 110,000 clones, 70% to 80% seen once. The TCR was taken from a human donor with acute or convalescent COVID-19. The donor label of this sample is uncertain. The sequenced sample consisted of peripheral blood.

The DNA for the CDR3 is TGTGCCAGCAGCCGACAGGGGACCTACGAGCAGTACTTC. Protein: CASSRQGTYEQYF. This chain uses TRBV5-4 with TRBJ2-7, with TRBD1 matching over 8 bases. The CDR3 is made up of 13 amino acids. The germline gives CDR1 SGHNT, CDR2 YYREEE (reference sequence). Trimming took 4 bases from V and 2 from J; bases not matched to a gene: 2.